The T cell receptor (beta chain) under discussion was sequenced for a study of blood T cell repertoires in COVID-19. On the study more broadly: Some COVID-19 samples were acute and others convalescent; all came from the United States, Italy and Spain. The analysed material was cDNA or gDNA that came from T cells, B-cell-depleted T cells, or PBMCs.

Source study methods: Quantification of nucleated cells was approximated via reference gene primer amplification. Some clones are missing from TCRdb's copy, which holds only in-frame ones; the method was immunoSEQ multiplex PCR. V and J calls and clone size are those listed in that table; D and trimming were worked out from the DNA. The repertoire has roughly 32,000 clones, approximately 91% of them found once; the top ten carry approximately 4%. The ends lost 5 bases at V and 7 bases at J; junction bases unmatched: 8. Looked up from germline, CDR1 is PRHDT and CDR2 is FYEKMQ (reference sequence). CDR3 length equals 14 residues.

The gene calls are TRBV13 and TRBJ2-5; the match to TRBD1 covers 9 bases. What was sequenced was peripheral blood. The receptor's source is a man between 60 and 70 years old with acute or convalescent COVID-19. The CDR3 region has the DNA TGTGCCAGCAGCCGTTCGGGGACAGGGCCGACCCAGTACTTC. Amino acids: CASSRSGTGPTQYF.